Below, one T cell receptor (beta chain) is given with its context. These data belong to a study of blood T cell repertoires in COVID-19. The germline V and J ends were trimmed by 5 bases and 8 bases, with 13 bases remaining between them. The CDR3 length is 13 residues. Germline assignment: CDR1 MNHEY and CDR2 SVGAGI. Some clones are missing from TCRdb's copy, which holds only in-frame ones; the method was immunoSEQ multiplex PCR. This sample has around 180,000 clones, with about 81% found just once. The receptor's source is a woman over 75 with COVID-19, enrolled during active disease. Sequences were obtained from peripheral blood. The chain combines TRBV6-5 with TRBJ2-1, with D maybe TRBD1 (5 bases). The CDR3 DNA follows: TGTGCCAGCAGTATAAACAGGTGGTATGAGCAGTTCTTC. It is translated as CASSINRWYEQFF.